The 29 T cell receptor beta chains below come from one sample, sequenced in a study of T-cell memory formation after mild COVID-19. TCRdb ran MiXCR on the 5' RACE reads and lists one entry per CDR3 protein. Found here are 190,000 or so distinct CDR3 sequences, about 21% of them singletons; the top ten hold under 30%. The sequencing sample was made of PBMCs or a T cell subset sorted from them (not recorded which). These receptors came from an adult woman who had mild COVID-19 (a few samples of this study predate the infection). Cell type and time point are not known.

This clonotype was observed a handful of times. This chain joins TRBV20-1 and TRBJ2-1; 7 bases are shared with TRBD1. CDR1 is DFQATT and CDR2 is SNEGSKA in the germline V gene (reference sequence). The CDR3 has 17 amino acids. V was clipped by 0 bases and J by 1 base; unmatched bases: 9. CDR3 DNA: TGCAGTGCTAGAGATACCAAAGACAGGGATTCCTACAATGAGCAGTTCTTC. This codes for CSARDTKDRDSYNEQFF.

This sequence joins TRBV9 and TRBJ2-3; the match to TRBD1 covers 10 bases. Per the germline V gene, CDR1 is SGDLS and CDR2 is YYNGEE. J was trimmed by 2 bases and V by 3 bases; bases with no gene match: 6. This CDR3 is 16 amino acids long. CDR3 in DNA: TGTGCCAGCAGCGGAGGGACAGGGGCTTTCACAGATACGCAGTATTTT. Protein: CASSGGTGAFTDTQYF.

This sequence joins TRBV5-1 and TRBJ2-2; tentative D call: TRBD2 (5 bases). Trimming stripped 6 bases from V and 5 bases from J, with 14 bases between. CDR1 SGHRS and CDR2 YFSETQ come from the germline V gene. The CDR3 totals 14 residues. This CDR3 is CASIDGGGTGELFF. Here the CDR3 DNA reads TGCGCCAGCATTGATGGAGGTGGGACCGGGGAGCTGTTTTTT. Full variable domain (rest looked up from reference TRBV5-1 and TRBJ2-2): KAGVTQTPRYLIKTRGQQVTLSCSPISGHRSVSWYQQTPGQGLQFLFEYFSETQRNKGNFPGRFSGRQFSNSRSEMNVSTLELGDSALYLCASIDGGGTGELFFGEGSRLTVL.

There are a few counts of this clonotype. The gene calls are TRBV7-6 and TRBJ1-6; 8 bases match TRBD1. Per germline, CDR1 SGHVS and CDR2 FNYEAQ. Unmatched junction bases numbered 9, after V lost 5 bases and J lost 9 bases. The CDR3 is made up of 15 amino acids. Here the CDR3 DNA reads TGTGCCAGCAGCCTCGGACAGGGTCTGGTTTCACCCCTCCACTTT. Its protein is CASSLGQGLVSPLHF.

This chain uses TRBV5-1 with TRBJ2-3; 8 bases are a match to TRBD1. CDR1 is SGHRS and CDR2 is YFSETQ in the germline V gene. The junction had 15 bases not matched to a gene; V was cut back by 0 bases and J by 3 bases. The CDR3 is 19 residues long. CDR3 residues: CASSLAYVLAGGKTDTQYF. The DNA for the CDR3 is TGCGCCAGCAGCTTGGCTTATGTTTTGGCAGGGGGCAAGACAGATACGCAGTATTTT.

This chain links TRBV20-1 with TRBJ1-3, with D uncertain. Germline V CDR1 and CDR2: DFQATT, SNEGSKA (reference sequence). Trimming took off 0 bases at V and 3 bases at J, with 9 bases between the two ends. CDR3 length equals 14 residues. CDR3 protein: CSARDRAVGNTIYF. The CDR3 DNA follows: TGCAGTGCTAGAGATCGGGCAGTTGGAAACACCATATATTTT.

The CDR3 protein is CASSPGTSVQETQYF. The CDR3 DNA reads TGTGCCAGCAGCCCCGGGACTAGCGTGCAAGAGACCCAGTACTTC. This sequence joins TRBV6-2 or TRBV6-3 and TRBJ2-5; 10 nucleotides agree with TRBD2. Per the germline V gene, CDR1 is MNHEY and CDR2 is SVGEGT. V dropped 6 bases and J dropped 2; count of bases not matched to a gene: 6. There are 15 residues in the CDR3.

The chain's CDR3 is CATSDSGTGNTGELFF. For the CDR3, the DNA is TGTGCCACCAGTGATTCCGGGACAGGGAACACCGGGGAGCTGTTTTTT. This chain links TRBV24-1 with TRBJ2-2, with 8 bases fitting TRBD1. Germline CDR1 reads KGHDR; CDR2 reads SFDVKD. CDR3 size: 16 residues. J gave up 1 base and V 2 bases, and 2 bases lay outside the gene matches.

This clonotype appeared a single time. The rearrangement uses TRBV3-1 and TRBJ2-7; D is unresolved. Trimming removed 4 bases from V and 3 bases from J, with 13 bases in between. Germline V gene data show CDR1 as LGHDT and CDR2 as YNNKEL (reference sequence). The CDR3 is 14 residues long. This chain's CDR3 is CASSPLGIGYEQYF. CDR3 DNA: TGTGCCAGCAGCCCCTTGGGGATCGGCTACGAGCAGTACTTC.

In its sample, this clonotype was seen a few times. The rearrangement joins TRBV10-3 to TRBJ2-6, with a weak D call TRBD2 (5 bases). V lost 6 bases to trimming and J lost 1 base, with 13 bases between them. The germline V gene has CDR1 ENHRY and CDR2 SYGVKD. This CDR3 spans 16 amino acids. For the CDR3, the DNA is TGTGCCATCAGCGGGATCTATGGTTCTGGGGCCAACGTCCTGACTTTC. It codes for CAISGIYGSGANVLTF.

There are a few counts of this clonotype. This chain connects TRBV7-6 to TRBJ2-4, with 8 bases identical to TRBD1. Germline values: CDR1 SGHVS, CDR2 FNYEAQ. CDR3 size: 18 residues. V dropped 5 bases and J dropped 2; count of bases not matched to a gene: 14. CDR3: CASSPGPGTGITKNIQYF. The CDR3, as DNA: TGTGCCAGCAGCCCTGGTCCCGGGACAGGCATAACCAAAAACATTCAGTACTTC.

J is TRBJ2-1 and V is TRBV29-1; D tentatively fits TRBD1 or TRBD2 (5 bases each). CDR3 length equals 13 residues. V was pared by 2 bases and J by 14 bases, with 19 bases between. Germline loops: CDR1 SQVTM, CDR2 ANQGSEA. In DNA form, the CDR3 reads TGCAGCGTTGAAAAGTCCGGGGCTCTGGAGGAGTTCTTC. This gives the protein CSVEKSGALEEFF.

Ten or more counts support this clonotype. The genes are TRBV20-1 and TRBJ2-2; 13 bases are a match to TRBD2. The length of the CDR3 is 15 residues. The trim removed 6 bases at V and 4 bases at J, leaving 5 bases unmatched. CDR1 and CDR2 (germline): DFQATT, SNEGSKA (reference sequence). Written as DNA, the CDR3 is TGCAGTGCAAAGACTAGCGGGGGGCTCACCGGGGAGCTGTTTTTT. Its translation: CSAKTSGGLTGELFF.

The chain uses TRBV20-1 and TRBJ2-1; perhaps TRBD2 as D (5 bases). Germline assignment: CDR1 DFQATT and CDR2 SNEGSKA (reference sequence). Between the trimmed V and J ends, which lost 2 bases and 5 bases, there was a span of 13 bases. The length of the CDR3 is 14 residues. CDR3 in amino acids: CSARKVTIHNEQFF. CDR3 bases: TGCAGTGCTAGAAAAGTGACTATCCACAATGAGCAGTTCTTC.

The chain has TRBV20-1 and TRBJ1-2, with D possibly matching TRBD1 (5 bases). V lost 5 bases, J lost 5 bases, and 9 bases lay in between. This CDR3 has 11 amino acids. Germline loops: CDR1 DFQATT, CDR2 SNEGSKA (reference sequence). As DNA, the CDR3 is TGCAGTGCTGGTCGGGGGTATGGCTACACCTTC. Encoded protein: CSAGRGYGYTF.

This clonotype showed up just a few times. The rearrangement joins TRBV12-3 or TRBV12-4 to TRBJ2-7; weak D call: TRBD1 (5 bases). V gave up 2 bases and J gave up 0 bases, with 20 bases separating them. The CDR3 has 18 residues. The CDR3 sequence: CASSLSATAQSSSYEQYF. CDR3 nucleotide sequence: TGTGCCAGCAGTTTATCGGCGACAGCGCAGAGTTCCTCCTACGAGCAGTACTTC.

This clonotype was seen a handful of times. The CDR3 sequence: CASGEQNTEAFF. For the CDR3, the DNA is TGTGCCAGCGGCGAACAGAACACTGAAGCTTTCTTT. The V call is TRBV13, the J call TRBJ1-1; D ambiguous. Germline V gene data show CDR1 as PRHDT and CDR2 as FYEKMQ (reference sequence). Deletions cut 8 bases from V and 1 base from J, with 8 bases between. CDR3 length: 12 residues.

The rearrangement links TRBV12-3 or TRBV12-4 to TRBJ2-1, with TRBD1 matching over 7 bases. J gave up 6 bases and V 6 bases, and 11 bases lay outside the gene matches. This CDR3 has 15 residues. The CDR3, as DNA: TGTGCCAGCAGGAATCGGGACAGAGATTTCAATGAGCAGTTCTTC. Residues: CASRNRDRDFNEQFF.

This clonotype was observed a single time. The chain has TRBV19 and TRBJ2-3; D remains ambiguous. The germline V and J ends were trimmed by 3 bases and 0 bases, with 10 bases remaining between them. Germline CDR1 and CDR2: LNHDA and SQIVND (reference sequence). The CDR3 runs 15 residues. The CDR3 loop is CASSISASSTDTQYF. The CDR3 coding sequence is TGTGCCAGTAGTATTAGTGCTTCTAGCACAGATACGCAGTATTTT.

This clonotype was seen ten or more times. The V call is TRBV4-3, the J call TRBJ1-2; 8 bases map to TRBD1. This CDR3 is 16 amino acids long. Germline V gene sequence: CDR1 LGHNA, CDR2 YSLEER. Trimming removed 3 bases from V and 12 bases from J; junction bases left unmatched: 18. CDR3 sequence reads: CASSHSSGQGGIEHTF. CDR3 bases: TGCGCCAGCAGCCACTCCTCAGGACAGGGCGGAATAGAGCACACCTTC.

This clonotype was seen only a few times. CDR3 nucleotide sequence: TGCGCCAGCAGGTTAGAAAGCTCCTACGAGCAGTACTTC. Encoded protein: CASRLESSYEQYF. V and J are TRBV5-1 and TRBJ2-7; D gene unclear. This CDR3 spans 13 amino acids. Germline V gene lookup returns CDR1 SGHRS and CDR2 YFSETQ. V was shortened by 5 bases and J by 0 bases, with 9 bases between the two germline ends.

This chain links TRBV7-9 with TRBJ1-1; perhaps TRBD1 as D (6 bases). This CDR3 comprises 14 residues. CDR1 is SEHNR and CDR2 is FQNEAQ in the germline V gene (reference sequence). The V gene lost 2 bases and the J gene lost 1 base, with 8 bases spanning the gap. The CDR3 region has the DNA TGTGCCAGCAGCTTAAAAGGGGGGAACACTGAAGCTTTCTTT. Translation gives CASSLKGGNTEAFF.

V gene TRBV11-2 combines with J gene TRBJ2-1; D perhaps matches TRBD2 (5 bases). The CDR3 is 14 residues long. Between the trimmed V and J ends, which lost 3 bases and 4 bases, there was a span of 10 bases. The germline CDR1 and CDR2 sequences are SGHAT and FQNNGV. The CDR3 region is CASSLVSEYNEQFF. The CDR3 DNA reads TGTGCCAGCAGCTTGGTTAGCGAGTACAATGAGCAGTTCTTC.

The chain carries TRBV3-1 and TRBJ1-4; D may be TRBD1 (5 bases). V was cut by 7 bases and J by 3 bases, with 12 bases left in between. CDR3 length: 14 amino acids. Germline lookup yields CDR1 LGHDT and CDR2 YNNKEL (reference sequence). CDR3 sequence (DNA): TGTGCCAGCACCCCGGGACTCTCTAATGAAAAACTGTTTTTT. It specifies CASTPGLSNEKLFF.

This clonotype was observed a handful of times. The chain recombines TRBV12-3 or TRBV12-4 with TRBJ2-7; TRBD2 matches at 12 bases. The junction had 3 bases not matched to a gene; V was cut back by 5 bases and J by 4 bases. The CDR3 length is 14 residues. The CDR3 nucleotides are TGTGCCAGCAGTAGACTAGCGGGGGAATACGAGCAGTACTTC. Translation: CASSRLAGEYEQYF.

The J gene is TRBJ1-4, the V gene TRBV6-5; a possible D gene is TRBD1 (6 bases). The germline gives CDR1 MNHEY, CDR2 SVGAGI. The V and J ends lost 5 bases and 8 bases respectively, with 18 bases between them. The CDR3 runs to 15 residues. DNA of the CDR3: TGTGCCAGCAGTCAGGACAGCGGGACGGCGGAAAAACTGTTTTTT. Protein product: CASSQDSGTAEKLFF.

This rearrangement joins TRBV2 to TRBJ1-6; TRBD1 might be the D (6 bases). The CDR3 loop spans 13 amino acids. The V and J ends lost 8 bases and 10 bases respectively, with 15 bases between them. CDR1 and CDR2 from the germline V gene are SNHLY and FYNNEI. CDR3 in amino acids: CASGGQSLSPLHF. DNA of the CDR3: TGTGCCAGCGGAGGACAGAGTTTATCACCCCTCCACTTT.

The chain is built from TRBV6-2 or TRBV6-3 and TRBJ1-5; 8 bases agree with TRBD1. J gave up 0 bases and V 2 bases, and 18 bases lay outside the gene matches. The CDR3 contains 21 residues. The germline V gene has CDR1 MNHEY and CDR2 SVGEGT. CDR3 amino acids: CASSYLQGAIRDDDSNQPQHF. As DNA, the CDR3 is TGTGCCAGCAGTTACCTTCAGGGGGCGATCAGGGATGATGATAGCAATCAGCCCCAGCATTTT.

This chain uses TRBV5-1 with TRBJ2-7; possibly TRBD1 for D (6 bases). V was trimmed by 5 bases and J by 1 base, leaving 13 bases between them. Germline V gene lookup returns CDR1 SGHRS and CDR2 YFSETQ. CDR3 length: 14 residues. The CDR3 reads CASSPGEGSYEQYF. The CDR3 DNA is TGCGCCAGCAGTCCAGGGGAAGGTTCCTACGAGCAGTACTTC.